This entry lists 17 T cell receptor beta chains sequenced from one sample in a study of T cell changes during pregnancy in multiple sclerosis. Assay: immunoSEQ multiplex PCR; the TCRdb copy retains only in-frame clones and omits some. Of about 57,000 clones listed, 85% to 95% are singletons. Sequences were derived from CD4+ T cells from peripheral blood mononuclear cells, sampled in the third trimester of pregnancy. The receptors shown here come from a female donor with multiple sclerosis, enrolled in a pregnancy study.

The chain uses TRBV10-3 and TRBJ2-7, with 8 positions matching TRBD1. The length of the CDR3 is 20 residues. The V and J ends lost 4 bases and 3 bases, in that order; junction bases with no gene match: 23. The germline V gene encodes CDR1 ENHRY and CDR2 SYGVKD. The CDR3 here is CAISGAPGVTGVDRLYEQYF. For the CDR3, the DNA is TGTGCCATCAGTGGGGCCCCCGGTGTGACAGGGGTTGATCGGCTCTACGAGCAGTACTTC.

This chain joins TRBV10-3 and TRBJ2-7, with 12 bases matching TRBD2. Per germline, CDR1 ENHRY and CDR2 SYGVKD. The CDR3 is 15 amino acids. V lost 6 bases and J lost 6; bases outside the gene matches: 9. CDR3 coding DNA: TGTGCCATCAGGCCTAGCGGGGGGGGCCTAGGCGAGCAGTACTTC. Residues: CAIRPSGGGLGEQYF.

The chain links TRBV5-6 to TRBJ2-5, with TRBD2 identical over 7 bases. Trimming at V came to 5 bases and at J to 5 bases, leaving 6 bases not matched to a gene. Per germline, CDR1 SGHDT and CDR2 YYEEEE. There are 13 residues in the CDR3. The CDR3 protein is CASSWGGEETQYF. CDR3 DNA sequence: TGTGCCAGCAGTTGGGGGGGTGAGGAGACCCAGTACTTC.

The J gene is TRBJ1-5, the V gene TRBV30, with a tentative D call TRBD1 (5 bases). With 2 bases removed from V and 0 bases from J, the gap between germline ends came to 14 bases. Germline CDR1 reads GTSNPN; CDR2 reads SVGIG (reference sequence). The CDR3 sequence is 16 residues long. In DNA form, the CDR3 reads TGTGCCTGGAGTTACAGGACCGATCGTAGCAATCAGCCCCAGCATTTT. It specifies CAWSYRTDRSNQPQHF. The full variable domain, rest sourced from reference TRBV30 and TRBJ1-5, is SQTIHQWPATLVQPVGSPLSLECTVEGTSNPNLYWYRQAAGRGLQLLFYSVGIGQISSEVPQNLSASRPQDRQFILSSKKLLLSDSGFYLCAWSYRTDRSNQPQHFGDGTRLSIL.

The chain couples TRBV19 to TRBJ1-2; 7 bases agree with TRBD1. CDR3 length equals 15 residues. V trimming: 5 bases; J trimming: 3 bases; junction bases outside the gene matches: 9. CDR1 is LNHDA, CDR2 SQIVND, per germline (reference sequence). DNA of the CDR3: TGTGCCAGTAGTTTTACAGGGGCCCCACACTATGGCTACACCTTC. Amino acid sequence: CASSFTGAPHYGYTF.

The chain uses TRBV9 and TRBJ2-7; 9 bases are shared with TRBD1. The junction had 10 bases not matched to a gene; V was cut back by 4 bases and J by 5 bases. The CDR3 is 15 amino acids. Germline V CDR1 and CDR2: SGDLS, YYNGEE. CDR3 protein: CASSSPGQGRNEQYF. In DNA form, the CDR3 reads TGTGCCAGCAGCTCTCCGGGACAGGGCCGCAACGAGCAGTACTTC.

This CDR3 reads CATSSRGLAGDLNYEQYF. As DNA, the CDR3 is TGTGCCACCAGCAGTCGTGGACTAGCGGGGGACCTTAACTACGAGCAGTACTTC. This chain joins TRBV15 and TRBJ2-7; TRBD2 agrees at 13 bases. Germline assignment: CDR1 LNHNV and CDR2 YYDKDF (reference sequence). J lost 3 bases, V lost 3 bases, and 11 bases had no gene match. The CDR3 runs to 18 residues.

V is TRBV23-1 and J is TRBJ2-2, with D perhaps TRBD1 (5 bases). TRBV23-1 is an open reading frame, and its role is uncertain. V was cut by 11 bases and J by 1 base, with 14 bases left in between. The length of the CDR3 is 14 residues. This CDR3 is CALRQGRNTGELFF. The CDR3 DNA reads as TGCGCCCTCCGTCAGGGCCGGAACACCGGGGAGCTGTTTTTT.

The V gene is TRBV29-1, the J gene TRBJ1-2; D is perhaps TRBD1 (5 bases). V lost 3 bases, J lost 5 bases, and 10 bases lay in between. Germline V gene sequence: CDR1 SQVTM, CDR2 ANQGSEA. The CDR3 runs 12 residues. The CDR3 loop reads CSVDSGGYGYTF. CDR3 DNA: TGCAGCGTTGATAGCGGGGGATATGGCTACACCTTC. Supplemented by reference TRBV29-1 and TRBJ1-2, the full variable domain reads SAVISQKPSRDICQRGTSLTIQCQVDSQVTMMFWYRQQPGQSLTLIATANQGSEATYESGFVIDKFPISRPNLTFSTLTVSNMSPEDSSIYLCSVDSGGYGYTFGSGTRLTVV.

V and J are TRBV5-4 and TRBJ1-6; possible D gene TRBD1, 6 bases. The CDR3 loop spans 15 amino acids. Germline V lookup: CDR1 SGHNT, CDR2 YYREEE (reference sequence). With 4 bases removed from V and 9 bases from J, the gap between germline ends came to 17 bases. The CDR3 is CASSIRTEPSSPLHF. CDR3 DNA sequence: TGTGCCAGCAGCATCCGGACAGAGCCGAGTTCACCCCTCCACTTT.

The chain recombines TRBV6-1 with TRBJ2-5, with 8 nucleotides matching TRBD1. Germline loops: CDR1 MNHNS, CDR2 SASEGT. V dropped 3 bases and J dropped 4; count of bases not matched to a gene: 13. This CDR3 has 17 residues. The CDR3 DNA follows: TGTGCCAGCAGTGAGATGGGACAGGCCTTCCCTAGAGAGACCCAGTACTTC. Translation gives CASSEMGQAFPRETQYF.

This chain connects TRBV19 to TRBJ2-6, with D maybe TRBD2 (5 bases). The CDR3 contains 15 residues. The ends were cut back, 2 bases at V and 1 base at J, with 6 bases in the middle. Germline CDR1 and CDR2: LNHDA and SQIVND (reference sequence). This chain's CDR3 is CASSIRGSGANVLTF. In DNA, the CDR3 is TGTGCCAGTAGTATACGGGGATCTGGGGCCAACGTCCTGACTTTC.

This rearrangement joins TRBV9 to TRBJ2-1, with TRBD2 matching over 7 bases. The CDR3 runs 14 residues. CDR1 SGDLS and CDR2 YYNGEE come from the germline V gene. V lost 6 bases to trimming and J lost 7 bases; unmatched junction nucleotides: 10. CDR3 amino acids: CASTQAPGGNEQFF. In nucleotides, the CDR3 is TGTGCCAGCACCCAGGCCCCGGGGGGAAATGAGCAGTTCTTC.

V and J are TRBV4-3 and TRBJ1-2; D gene ambiguous. The CDR3 consists of 15 residues. V was clipped by 5 bases and J by 0 bases, with 13 bases between them. CDR1 is LGHNA, CDR2 YSLEER, per germline. The CDR3 coding sequence is TGCGCCAGCAGCACGGAGGCCAGGACTAACTATGGCTACACCTTC. As protein: CASSTEARTNYGYTF.

This clone showed up just once. The chain has TRBV7-3 and TRBJ2-1; TRBD2 agrees at 8 bases. Germline V gene lookup returns CDR1 SGHTA and CDR2 FQGTGA. With 8 bases clipped from V and 8 bases from J, the junction kept 5 bases outside the gene matches. The CDR3 sequence is 12 residues long. The CDR3 DNA reads TGTGCCAGCGGATTAGCGGGGCATGAGCAGTTCTTC. It yields the protein CASGLAGHEQFF. The full variable domain, in which reference TRBV7-3 and TRBJ2-1 provide the parts outside the CDR3, is GAGVSQTPSNKVTEKGKYVELRCDPISGHTALYWYRQSLGQGPEFLIYFQGTGAADDSGLPNDRFFAVRPEGSVSTLKIQRTERGDSAVYLCASGLAGHEQFFGPGTRLTVL.

The chain links TRBV7-2 to TRBJ1-5, with D possibly being TRBD1 (6 bases). Trimming pared 1 base from V and 3 bases from J, leaving 10 bases between. The CDR3 totals 15 residues. The V gene's germline CDR1 is SGHTA and CDR2 FQGNSA. CDR3 sequence: CASSLEDSLNQPQHF. In nucleotides, the CDR3 is TGTGCCAGCAGCTTAGAGGACAGTCTCAATCAGCCCCAGCATTTT.

The rearrangement links TRBV9 to TRBJ1-1; 7 bases are a match to TRBD1. In germline, CDR1 is SGDLS, CDR2 YYNGEE. This CDR3 comprises 21 residues. Trimming cost V 0 bases and J 1 base; bases outside gene matches: 21. The CDR3 protein is CASSVATAVPGQYTPNTEAFF. CDR3 coding DNA: TGTGCCAGCAGCGTAGCTACCGCAGTTCCGGGACAGTATACTCCGAACACTGAAGCTTTCTTT.